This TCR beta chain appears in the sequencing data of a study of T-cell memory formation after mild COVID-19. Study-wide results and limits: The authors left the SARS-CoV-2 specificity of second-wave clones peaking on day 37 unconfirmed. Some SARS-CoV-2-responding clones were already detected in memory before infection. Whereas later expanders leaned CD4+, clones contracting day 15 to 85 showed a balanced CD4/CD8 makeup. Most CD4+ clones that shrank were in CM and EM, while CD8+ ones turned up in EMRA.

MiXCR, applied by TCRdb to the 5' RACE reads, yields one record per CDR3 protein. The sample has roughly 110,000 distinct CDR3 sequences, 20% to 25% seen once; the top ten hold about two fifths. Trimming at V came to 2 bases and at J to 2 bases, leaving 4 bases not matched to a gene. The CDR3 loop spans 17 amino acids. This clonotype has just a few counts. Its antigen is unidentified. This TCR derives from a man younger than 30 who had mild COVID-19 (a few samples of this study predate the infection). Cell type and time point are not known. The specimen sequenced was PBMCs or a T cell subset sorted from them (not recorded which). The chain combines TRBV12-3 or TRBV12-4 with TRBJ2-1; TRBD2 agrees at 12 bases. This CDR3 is CASSLRLAGVPYNEQFF. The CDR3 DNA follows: TGTGCCAGCAGTTTAAGACTAGCGGGGGTGCCCTACAATGAGCAGTTCTTC.